The T cell receptor beta chain described here comes from a study of T cell responses to AZD1222 COVID-19 vaccine. About the research overall: Second-dose intervals near 4 or 12 weeks were combined.

Broader study findings: Clonal diversity was possibly underestimated, and white British individuals and females predominated among donors. Reports indicate that nearly half of spike-specific TCRs are directed at unmutated variant regions.

A word on this clone: Its antigen is not known.

Method: immunoSEQ multiplex PCR; TCRdb's copy keeps in-frame clones and lacks some. The table has about 120,000 clones, 80% to 90% seen once. Here the sequenced sample was peripheral blood, taken on day 0 of AZD1222 vaccination. The sequence derives from an adult in good health.

CDR3 nucleotides: TGCGCCAGCTCGCCGGGACAGGCTCTAGATACGCAGTATTTT. As protein: CASSPGQALDTQYF. V gene TRBV5-1 combines with J gene TRBJ2-3; TRBD1 matches 8 bases. Unmatched junction bases numbered 9, after V lost 7 bases and J lost 5 bases. The CDR3 contains 14 residues. The germline CDR1 and CDR2 sequences are SGHRS and YFSETQ. Full variable domain (outside the CDR3, taken from reference TRBV5-1 and TRBJ2-3): KAGVTQTPRYLIKTRGQQVTLSCSPISGHRSVSWYQQTPGQGLQFLFEYFSETQRNKGNFPGRFSGRQFSNSRSEMNVSTLELGDSALYLCASSPGQALDTQYFGPGTRLTVL.